A single sample is the source of the 24 T cell receptor beta chains below, sequenced in a study of human T cells and chemical hapten exposure. This sample's time point: patch test 2, 6 weeks after DPC sensitization. The treatment was: therapeutic diphenylcyclopropenone sensitization with weekly scalp DPC. TCRdb reanalysed the RACE reads using MiXCR and keeps one entry per CDR3 protein. The sample holds fewer than 150,000 distinct CDR3 sequences, 10% to 15% seen once. Sample: whole blood, taken in connection with sensitization to the hapten diphenylcyclopropenone (DPC). These receptors originate from a woman aged 45-65 years with alopecia areata. Some clones in this sample may be carry-over from other donors' samples.

This clonotype was found a few times. The chain carries TRBV27 and TRBJ1-1; tentatively, D is TRBD1 (6 bases). CDR1 is MNHEY and CDR2 is SMNVEV in the germline V gene (reference sequence). There are 13 residues in the CDR3. V dropped 4 bases and J dropped 2 bases, with 8 bases sitting between them. The CDR3 nucleotides are TGTGCCAGCAGTTACAGGGAAAACACTGAAGCTTTCTTT. This encodes CASSYRENTEAFF.

At least ten counts were recorded for this clonotype. The V and J genes are TRBV5-1 and TRBJ2-3; TRBD2 agrees at 9 bases. Looked up from germline, CDR1 is SGHRS and CDR2 is YFSETQ. The V segment lost 4 bases and the J segment 0 bases; nucleotides outside the gene matches: 3. This CDR3 comprises 15 residues. The CDR3 reads CASSEAGGSTDTQYF. CDR3 coding DNA: TGCGCCAGCAGCGAAGCGGGAGGCAGCACAGATACGCAGTATTTT.

This clonotype was counted only a few times. The genes are TRBV28 and TRBJ2-6; no clear D gene. Trimming took off 5 bases at V and 0 bases at J, with 5 bases between the two ends. The germline V gene has CDR1 MDHEN and CDR2 SYDVKM. CDR3 length: 14 amino acids. CDR3 sequence (DNA): TGTGCCAGCAGTGTTTACTCTGGGGCCAACGTCCTGACTTTC. Residues: CASSVYSGANVLTF. Full variable domain (remainder filled in from reference TRBV28 and TRBJ2-6): DVKVTQSSRYLVKRTGEKVFLECVQDMDHENMFWYRQDPGLGLRLIYFSYDVKMKEKGDIPEGYSVSREKKERFSLILESASTNQTSMYLCASSVYSGANVLTFGAGSRLTVL.

This clonotype was seen at least ten times. This rearrangement joins TRBV7-9 to TRBJ2-5, with TRBD1 matching 10 bases. Trimming at V came to 5 bases and at J to 5 bases, leaving 5 bases not matched to a gene. The CDR3 has 14 amino acids. The germline gives CDR1 SEHNR, CDR2 FQNEAQ (reference sequence). CDR3 nucleotides: TGTGCCAGCAGCACCCGGACAGGGGGTGAGACCCAGTACTTC. Translating it yields CASSTRTGGETQYF.

This clonotype came up many times. The genes are TRBV18 and TRBJ2-2; D may match TRBD1 or TRBD2 (5 bases each). The germline V gene has CDR1 KGHSH and CDR2 LQKENI. The CDR3 length is 15 residues. V lost 0 bases, J lost 3 bases, and 8 bases lay in between. For the CDR3, the DNA is TGTGCCAGCTCACCACCGAGGGGCTACACCGGGGAGCTGTTTTTT. Encoded protein: CASSPPRGYTGELFF.

The V call is TRBV2, the J call TRBJ1-3; no clear D. The V end lost 5 bases, the J end lost 0 bases, and 14 bases lay between the germline ends. Per germline, CDR1 SNHLY and CDR2 FYNNEI. The CDR3 totals 16 residues. CDR3 residues: CASSRSGPNSGNTIYF. In DNA form, the CDR3 reads TGTGCCAGCAGTAGAAGCGGACCCAACTCTGGAAACACCATATATTTT.

The sample holds a few counts of this clonotype. The chain couples TRBV7-8 to TRBJ1-6; D is ambiguous. CDR3 size: 14 residues. CDR1 and CDR2 (germline): SGHVS, FQNEAQ. V was clipped by 2 bases and J by 10 bases, with 12 bases between them. CDR3 amino acids: CASSLSLARSPLHF. The DNA of the CDR3 is TGTGCCAGCAGCTTAAGCCTTGCCCGGTCACCCCTCCACTTT.

Many counts were recorded for this clonotype. This chain joins TRBV6-6 and TRBJ2-2; TRBD2 agrees at 14 bases. The germline V gene encodes CDR1 MNHNY and CDR2 SVGAGI (reference sequence). The CDR3 has 16 residues. V was pared by 5 bases and J by 7 bases, with 6 bases of the junction left unmatched. The CDR3 loop is CASSTGTSGGGGELFF. The CDR3 DNA reads TGTGCCAGCAGTACCGGGACTAGCGGGGGCGGCGGGGAGCTGTTTTTT.

The J gene is TRBJ2-7, the V gene TRBV3-1; no clear D. Germline V gene sequence: CDR1 LGHDT, CDR2 YNNKEL (reference sequence). V was shortened by 7 bases and J by 6 bases, with 13 bases between the two germline ends. This CDR3 is built from 12 residues. The CDR3 reads CASNTKGSEQYF. The CDR3 DNA reads as TGTGCCAGCAACACCAAGGGCAGCGAGCAGTACTTC.

This clonotype was recorded at least ten times. V and J are TRBV3-1 and TRBJ1-5; D gene uncertain. The CDR3 totals 15 residues. Trimming left V 1 base short and J 0 bases short, with 7 bases between. CDR1 and CDR2 (germline): LGHDT, YNNKEL (reference sequence). DNA of the CDR3: TGTGCCAGCAGCCAAGTAAGAGATAGCAATCAGCCCCAGCATTTT. It encodes CASSQVRDSNQPQHF.

The CDR3 loop reads CASRPGGAGGPSYEQYF. In nucleotides, the CDR3 is TGTGCCAGCAGACCAGGGGGAGCCGGGGGTCCCTCCTACGAGCAGTACTTC. This chain connects TRBV28 to TRBJ2-7; possibly TRBD1 for D (7 bases). This CDR3 has 17 residues. V was shortened by 6 bases and J by 0 bases, with 21 bases between the two germline ends. Germline CDR1 is MDHEN and CDR2 is SYDVKM. Together with reference TRBV28 and TRBJ2-7, the CDR3 gives the full variable domain: DVKVTQSSRYLVKRTGEKVFLECVQDMDHENMFWYRQDPGLGLRLIYFSYDVKMKEKGDIPEGYSVSREKKERFSLILESASTNQTSMYLCASRPGGAGGPSYEQYFGPGTRLTVT.

This clonotype was picked up one time. V and J are TRBV11-2 and TRBJ2-5; TRBD2 matches 9 bases. With 2 bases clipped from V and 5 bases from J, the junction kept 6 bases outside the gene matches. The V gene's germline CDR1 is SGHAT and CDR2 FQNNGV. The CDR3 consists of 15 residues. As DNA, the CDR3 is TGTGCCAGCAGCTTACGCGGGAGGGACGGGGAGACCCAGTACTTC. Protein sequence: CASSLRGRDGETQYF.

The V gene is TRBV7-2, the J gene TRBJ2-1; D call uncertain. CDR1 and CDR2 from the germline V gene are SGHTA and FQGNSA. The CDR3 has 13 residues. V dropped 4 bases and J dropped 7 bases, with 11 bases sitting between them. CDR3: CASSSPTDNEQFF. CDR3 nucleotides: TGTGCCAGCAGCTCTCCGACCGATAATGAGCAGTTCTTC.

Of note for this clonotype: Being one base from a much bigger clone, this may be a read error. The V and J genes are TRBV5-4 and TRBJ1-2; D perhaps matches TRBD1 (5 bases). With 0 bases removed from V and 8 bases from J, the gap between germline ends came to 11 bases. The CDR3 is 13 residues long. Germline V gene data show CDR1 as SGHNT and CDR2 as YYREEE (reference sequence). CDR3 loop: CASSLERTSGYTF. In DNA, the CDR3 is TGTGCCAGCAGCTTGGAGAGGACATCCGGCTACACCTTC.

This sequence joins TRBV25-1 and TRBJ2-5; D is tentatively TRBD1 or TRBD2 (5 bases each). Trimming removed 7 bases at V and 0 bases at J, with 18 bases between. In germline, CDR1 is MGHDK, CDR2 SYGVNS. This CDR3 region has 16 residues. This CDR3 reads CASTSGTAWYQETQYF. Written as DNA, the CDR3 is TGTGCCAGCACCTCCGGGACCGCTTGGTACCAAGAGACCCAGTACTTC.

In its sample, this clonotype was seen many times. The CDR3 DNA reads TGTGCCAGCAGTTACTGGGGGACTAGCGGGAGTAATGAGCAGTTCTTC. Translated, it gives CASSYWGTSGSNEQFF. The J gene is TRBJ2-1, the V gene TRBV6-6; the match to TRBD2 covers 14 bases. Losses at the gene ends were 1 base for V and 7 bases for J; bases not matched to a gene: 3. In germline, CDR1 is MNHNY, CDR2 SVGAGI (reference sequence). CDR3 size: 16 residues.

The chain joins TRBV18 to TRBJ2-7; a weak D match, TRBD2 (6 bases). V was cut by 4 bases and J by 0 bases, with 13 bases left in between. CDR3 length: 15 amino acids. Germline CDR1 reads KGHSH; CDR2 reads LQKENI. CDR3 in amino acids: CASSRSSATSYEQYF. The CDR3 nucleotides are TGTGCCAGCTCACGGTCTAGCGCAACCTCCTACGAGCAGTACTTC.

J is TRBJ2-1 and V is TRBV7-3; TRBD1 matches 10 bases. The CDR3 runs 16 residues. Germline V CDR1 and CDR2: SGHTA, FQGTGA. Losses at the gene ends were 5 bases for V and 3 bases for J; bases not matched to a gene: 7. The CDR3 DNA sequence: TGTGCCAGCAGCCCAACACGGACAGGGGGCTACAATGAGCAGTTCTTC. As protein: CASSPTRTGGYNEQFF.

This clonotype came up a few times. V usage is TRBV9 and J usage is TRBJ2-5, with TRBD2 identical over 11 bases. CDR1 SGDLS and CDR2 YYNGEE come from the germline V gene. This CDR3 is 16 amino acids long. V trimming: 0 bases; J trimming: 1 base; junction bases outside the gene matches: 2. The chain's CDR3 is CASSVATSGVQETQYF. The CDR3 region has the DNA TGTGCCAGCAGCGTAGCGACTAGCGGGGTCCAAGAGACCCAGTACTTC.

Many counts were recorded for this clonotype. The V and J genes are TRBV7-2 and TRBJ2-1, with D possibly being TRBD2 (6 bases). Germline V gene data show CDR1 as SGHTA and CDR2 as FQGNSA. The CDR3 runs to 14 residues. V was shortened by 2 bases and J by 8 bases, with 13 bases between the two germline ends. The CDR3 here is CASSLFVREHEQFF. The CDR3, as DNA: TGTGCCAGCAGCTTATTCGTGCGGGAACATGAGCAGTTCTTC.

This clonotype was seen ten or more times. This chain uses TRBV6-4 with TRBJ2-3, with 10 bases aligning to TRBD2. The CDR3 consists of 15 residues. V shed 6 bases and J 2 bases; nucleotides not matched to a gene: 5. CDR1 is MRHNA, CDR2 SNTAGT, per germline. The CDR3 coding sequence is TGTGCCAGCAGCCTACTAGCGGGATCCACAGATACGCAGTATTTT. Translating gives CASSLLAGSTDTQYF.

A few counts support this clonotype. The gene calls are TRBV11-2 and TRBJ1-1; unclear D gene. The CDR3 is 17 residues long. CDR1 and CDR2 from the germline V gene are SGHAT and FQNNGV. V was shortened by 0 bases and J by 1 base, with 15 bases between the two germline ends. The CDR3 nucleotides read TGTGCCAGCAGCTTAGATCGAGTTGGCCCCCGGAACACTGAAGCTTTCTTT. This gives the protein CASSLDRVGPRNTEAFF. The variable domain in full, completed from reference TRBV11-2 and TRBJ1-1, reads EAGVAQSPRYKIIEKRQSVAFWCNPISGHATLYWYQQILGQGPKLLIQFQNNGVVDDSQLPKDRFSAERLKGVDSTLKIQPAKLEDSAVYLCASSLDRVGPRNTEAFFGQGTRLTVV.

This clonotype was detected many times. This chain joins TRBV3-1 and TRBJ2-5, with unresolved D. The CDR3 sequence is 15 residues long. Germline CDR1 and CDR2: LGHDT and YNNKEL (reference sequence). V lost 0 bases to trimming and J lost 4 bases, with 12 bases between them. For the CDR3, the DNA is TGTGCCAGCAGCCAAGAACCCGCGGCGTCAGAGACCCAGTACTTC. Protein product: CASSQEPAASETQYF.

The chain uses TRBV29-1 and TRBJ2-7; possible D gene TRBD2, 6 bases. With 6 bases removed from V and 5 bases from J, the gap between germline ends came to 14 bases. There are 12 residues in the CDR3. The V gene's germline CDR1 is SQVTM and CDR2 ANQGSEA. The DNA for the CDR3 is TGCAGCGTGCGGGACTCCATCCACGAGCAGTACTTC. As protein: CSVRDSIHEQYF.